The 8 T cell receptor beta chains below come from one sample, sequenced in a study of blood T cell repertoires in COVID-19. The protocol was immunoSEQ multiplex PCR, while the TCRdb copy is restricted to in-frame clones and leaves out a portion. The table has more than 90,000 clones, approximately 80% seen once. The sample was peripheral blood. The receptors originated from a human donor in a cohort sampled during active COVID-19.

The chain joins TRBV6-6 to TRBJ2-7; 7 bases match TRBD2. Germline V gene lookup returns CDR1 MNHNY and CDR2 SVGAGI (reference sequence). The junction had 2 bases not matched to a gene; V was cut back by 0 bases and J by 6 bases. CDR3 length: 13 residues. CDR3 bases: TGTGCCAGCAGTTACTCGGGGGGGGGCGAGCAGTACTTC. It encodes CASSYSGGGEQYF.

This chain joins TRBV18 and TRBJ1-5; 11 bases line up with TRBD1. Germline V gives CDR1 KGHSH, CDR2 LQKENI. V dropped 1 base and J dropped 6; count of bases not matched to a gene: 2. This CDR3 region has 15 residues. The CDR3 DNA reads as TGTGCCAGCTCACCACAGGGACAGGGGGTTCAGCCCCAGCATTTT. It codes for CASSPQGQGVQPQHF.

This rearrangement joins TRBV27 to TRBJ2-7; TRBD2 aligns across 8 bases. The CDR3 is 15 amino acids. V dropped 6 bases and J dropped 3; count of bases not matched to a gene: 10. Germline V gives CDR1 MNHEY, CDR2 SMNVEV (reference sequence). The CDR3 is CASRQALGGDYEQYF. The CDR3 nucleotides are TGTGCCAGCAGACAAGCACTCGGGGGGGACTACGAGCAGTACTTC.

The chain uses TRBV5-1 and TRBJ2-2; 7 bases match TRBD1. Germline CDR1 reads SGHRS; CDR2 reads YFSETQ. Trimming at V came to 4 bases and at J to 1 base, leaving 10 bases not matched to a gene. The CDR3 contains 17 residues. In DNA form, the CDR3 reads TGCGCCAGCAGCCCGTCCCCGGGACAGTGGAACACCGGGGAGCTGTTTTTT. Translation: CASSPSPGQWNTGELFF.

The genes are TRBV14 and TRBJ1-1, with no clear D. From germline, CDR1 is SGHDN and CDR2 FVKESK. CDR3 length equals 15 residues. Deletions cut 5 bases from V and 0 bases from J, with 13 bases between. The CDR3 reads CASSYRAGMNTEAFF. CDR3 DNA sequence: TGTGCCAGCAGCTACCGGGCCGGGATGAACACTGAAGCTTTCTTT.

This sequence joins TRBV18 and TRBJ2-1; 11 bases match TRBD2. The CDR3 consists of 18 residues. Per the germline V gene, CDR1 is KGHSH and CDR2 is LQKENI. J was trimmed by 8 bases and V by 6 bases; bases with no gene match: 18. In DNA form, the CDR3 reads TGTGCCAGCTCCTTCCTCGCCCCCACACTAGCGGGAGATCATGAGCAGTTCTTC. It specifies CASSFLAPTLAGDHEQFF.

V and J are TRBV9 and TRBJ2-3; TRBD2 aligns across 11 bases. The V and J ends lost 3 bases and 5 bases, in that order; junction bases with no gene match: 5. CDR1 is SGDLS and CDR2 is YYNGEE in the germline V gene. This CDR3 is 15 amino acids long. This CDR3 reads CASSALAGVVDTQYF. The CDR3 nucleotides are TGTGCCAGCAGCGCACTAGCGGGAGTGGTAGATACGCAGTATTTT.

Only one count was recorded for this clone. The genes are TRBV4-2 and TRBJ2-1, with TRBD2 matching 9 bases. CDR1 and CDR2 from the germline V gene are LGHNA and YNFKEQ. The CDR3 sequence is 16 residues long. The junction had 6 bases not matched to a gene; V was cut back by 0 bases and J by 6 bases. CDR3: CASSQDAGTSLNEQFF. For the CDR3, the DNA is TGTGCCAGCAGCCAAGATGCGGGGACTAGCCTCAATGAGCAGTTCTTC.